The T cell receptor beta chain under discussion was sequenced for a study of T cells after yellow fever vaccination. Overall study: Fractions with few cells were prepared using SMART-Seq v4 Ultra Low Input.

It was through 5'RACE template switching that TCR cDNA was made, with a universal primer site and UMIs added. From the 5' RACE reads, TCRdb called clonotypes with MiXCR, one entry per CDR3 protein. This table holds about 630,000 distinct CDR3 sequences, 9% to 15% found once. Study results and limitations: Clonotypes appearing in both CD4 and CD8 compartments existed, and their share was small. Post-booster samples contained most primary-vaccination clones (nearly 98% CD4, about 90% CD8).

About this clonotype: Its antigen is unknown.

This CDR3 is 15 amino acids long. The germline V and J ends were trimmed by 0 bases and 2 bases, with 11 bases remaining between them. Germline V gene data show CDR1 as MNHEY and CDR2 as SVGAGI. The chain combines TRBV6-5 with TRBJ2-7; D possibly uses TRBD1 or TRBD2 (5 bases each). The sequenced sample was PBMCs, obtained on the day of the yellow fever booster vaccination. The origin of this receptor is a man aged 25-45 years who received the YFV17D yellow fever vaccine. CDR3 DNA: TGTGCCAGCAGTTACTCGAGTCGGGGACCCTACGAGCAGTACTTC. Translated, it gives CASSYSSRGPYEQYF.